This entry is about one T cell receptor beta chain. Its antigen is as yet unknown. V was pared by 2 bases and J by 4 bases, with 11 bases between. Germline V CDR1 and CDR2: SGHAT, FQNNGV. This CDR3 is 14 amino acids long. The PCR was carried out with 60 Vbeta primers and 13 Jbeta primers. Generated by immunoSEQ multiplex PCR, the TCRdb table keeps only in-frame clones and is missing some. This table has around 140,000 clones, roughly 80% appearing once. The record originates from a study of cytomegalovirus exposure and HLA in healthy donors. Study results and caveats: Listed as cytomegalovirus-associated were 150 to 200 TCR beta chains. High sensitivity and specificity were reportedly achieved when the classifier diagnosed cytomegalovirus status. In a later analysis, a missense DCLRE1C variant was linked to TCR beta V- and J-gene trimming.

Sequenced sample: PBMCs. The rearrangement uses TRBV11-2 and TRBJ2-5; D not certain. The TCR originated in a woman in her twenties or thirties in good health and CMV-seronegative. The CDR3 sequence: CASSLLPSLETQYF. The CDR3 bases are TGTGCCAGCAGCTTATTGCCCTCACTAGAGACCCAGTACTTC.